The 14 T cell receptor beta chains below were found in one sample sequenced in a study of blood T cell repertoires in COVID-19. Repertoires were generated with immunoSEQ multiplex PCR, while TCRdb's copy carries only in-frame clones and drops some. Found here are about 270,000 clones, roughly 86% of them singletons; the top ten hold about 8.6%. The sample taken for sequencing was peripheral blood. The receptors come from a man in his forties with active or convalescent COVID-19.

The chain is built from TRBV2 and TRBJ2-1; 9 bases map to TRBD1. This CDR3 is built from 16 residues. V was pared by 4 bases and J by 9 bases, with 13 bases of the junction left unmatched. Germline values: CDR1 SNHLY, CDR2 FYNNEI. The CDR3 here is CASSGPGQGGEGEQFF. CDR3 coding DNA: TGTGCCAGCAGTGGGCCGGGACAGGGAGGGGAGGGTGAGCAGTTCTTC. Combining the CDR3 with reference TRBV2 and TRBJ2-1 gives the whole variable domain EPEVTQTPSHQVTQMGQEVILRCVPISNHLYFYWYRQILGQKVEFLVSFYNNEISEKSEIFDDQFSVERPDGSNFTLKIRSTKLEDSAMYFCASSGPGQGGEGEQFFGPGTRLTVL.

In DNA, the CDR3 is TGTGCCTGGAGTTTCACAGGGGGGAACACTGAAGCTTTCTTT. This codes for CAWSFTGGNTEAFF. The chain couples TRBV30 to TRBJ1-1; 8 positions match TRBD1. The germline V gene encodes CDR1 GTSNPN and CDR2 SVGIG (reference sequence). The CDR3 covers 14 residues. V lost 2 bases to trimming and J lost 1 base; unmatched junction nucleotides: 3.

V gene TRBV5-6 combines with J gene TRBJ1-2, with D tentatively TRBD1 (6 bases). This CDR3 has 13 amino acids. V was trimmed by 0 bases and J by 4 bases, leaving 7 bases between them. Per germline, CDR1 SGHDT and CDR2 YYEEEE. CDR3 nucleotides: TGTGCCAGCAGCTTGGTAGGGGGCTATGGCTACACCTTC. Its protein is CASSLVGGYGYTF.

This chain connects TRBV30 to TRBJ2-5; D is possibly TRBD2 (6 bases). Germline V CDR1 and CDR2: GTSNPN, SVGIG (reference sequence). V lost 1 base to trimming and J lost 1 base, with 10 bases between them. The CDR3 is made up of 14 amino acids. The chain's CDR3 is CAWSGGTFQETQYF. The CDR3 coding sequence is TGTGCCTGGAGTGGCGGGACGTTCCAAGAGACCCAGTACTTC.

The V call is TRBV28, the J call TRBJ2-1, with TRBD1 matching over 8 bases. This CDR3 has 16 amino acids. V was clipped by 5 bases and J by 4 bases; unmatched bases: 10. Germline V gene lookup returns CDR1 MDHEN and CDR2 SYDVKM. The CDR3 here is CASSPIRDRRYNEQFF. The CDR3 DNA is TGTGCCAGCAGTCCGATTCGGGACAGGAGGTACAATGAGCAGTTCTTC.

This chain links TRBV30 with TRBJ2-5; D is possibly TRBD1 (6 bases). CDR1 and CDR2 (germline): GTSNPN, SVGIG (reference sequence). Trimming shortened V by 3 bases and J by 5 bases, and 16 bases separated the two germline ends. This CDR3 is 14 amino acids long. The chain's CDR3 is CAWSENRESETQYF. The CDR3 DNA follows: TGTGCCTGGAGCGAGAACAGGGAGTCGGAGACCCAGTACTTC.

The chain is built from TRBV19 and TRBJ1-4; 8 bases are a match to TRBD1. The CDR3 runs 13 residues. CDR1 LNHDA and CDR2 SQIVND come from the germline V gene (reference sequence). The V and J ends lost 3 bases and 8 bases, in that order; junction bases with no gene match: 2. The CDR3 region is CASSIGTGEKLFF. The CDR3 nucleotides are TGTGCCAGTAGTATCGGGACAGGCGAAAAACTGTTTTTT.

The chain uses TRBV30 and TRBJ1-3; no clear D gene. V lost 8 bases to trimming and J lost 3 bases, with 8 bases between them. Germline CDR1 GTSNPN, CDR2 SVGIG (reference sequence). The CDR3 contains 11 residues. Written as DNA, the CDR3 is TGTGCCCAGCGAGTTGGAAACACCATATATTTT. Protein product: CAQRVGNTIYF. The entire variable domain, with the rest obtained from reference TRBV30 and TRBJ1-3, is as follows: SQTIHQWPATLVQPVGSPLSLECTVEGTSNPNLYWYRQAAGRGLQLLFYSVGIGQISSEVPQNLSASRPQDRQFILSSKKLLLSDSGFYLCAQRVGNTIYFGEGSWLTVV.

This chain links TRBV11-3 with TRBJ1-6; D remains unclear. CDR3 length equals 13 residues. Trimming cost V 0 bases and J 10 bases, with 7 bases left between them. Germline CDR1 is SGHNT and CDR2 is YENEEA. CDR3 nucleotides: TGTGCCAGCAGCTTAGACTCCCGGTCACCCCTCCACTTT. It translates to CASSLDSRSPLHF.

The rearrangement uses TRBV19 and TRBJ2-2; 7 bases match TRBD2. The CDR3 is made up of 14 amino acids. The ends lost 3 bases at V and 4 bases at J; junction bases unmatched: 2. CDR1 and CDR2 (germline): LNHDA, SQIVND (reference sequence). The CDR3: CASSMTGGTGELFF. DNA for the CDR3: TGTGCCAGTAGTATGACGGGGGGCACCGGGGAGCTGTTTTTT.

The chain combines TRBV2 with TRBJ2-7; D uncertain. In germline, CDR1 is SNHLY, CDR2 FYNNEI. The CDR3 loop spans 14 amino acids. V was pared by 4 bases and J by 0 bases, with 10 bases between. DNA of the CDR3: TGTGCCAGCAGTGGTTCGGCGGCCTCCTACGAGCAGTACTTC. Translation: CASSGSAASYEQYF.

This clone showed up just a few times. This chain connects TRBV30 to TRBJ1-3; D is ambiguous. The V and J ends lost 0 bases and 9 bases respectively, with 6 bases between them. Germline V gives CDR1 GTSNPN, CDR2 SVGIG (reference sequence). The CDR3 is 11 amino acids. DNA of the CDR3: TGTGCCTGGAGTGTTTTCAGCACCATATATTTT. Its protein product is CAWSVFSTIYF.

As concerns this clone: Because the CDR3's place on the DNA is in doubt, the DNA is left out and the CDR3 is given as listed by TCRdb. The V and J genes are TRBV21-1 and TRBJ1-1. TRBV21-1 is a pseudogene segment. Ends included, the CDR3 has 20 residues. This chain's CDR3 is CASRYKGKFLVVGRGTEAFF.

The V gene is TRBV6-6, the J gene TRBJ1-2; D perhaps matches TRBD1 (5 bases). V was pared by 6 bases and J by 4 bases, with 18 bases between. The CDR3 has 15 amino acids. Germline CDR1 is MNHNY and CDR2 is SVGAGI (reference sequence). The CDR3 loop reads CASSAAPGKFYGYTF. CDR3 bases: TGTGCCAGCAGCGCCGCCCCAGGGAAGTTCTATGGCTACACCTTC.